Shown below are 4 T cell receptor beta chains from a single sample sequenced in a study of T-cell reconstitution after alpha-beta-depleted transplantation in children. It was with unique molecular identifiers that the TCRbeta library was prepared. TCRdb re-derived calls from the PCR reads in MiXCR, one entry per CDR3 protein. Of just over 950,000 distinct CDR3 sequences in the sample, less than 30% were seen once. The sequences come from PBMCs, mostly from graft donor cells, collected 360 days after TCRalphabeta/CD19-depleted stem cell transplant. These receptors all come from a boy under two years old who had a stem cell transplant for SCID, so the T cells may come from the graft donor.

V usage is TRBV5-5 and J usage is TRBJ2-2, with no clear D. V was cut by 2 bases and J by 1 base, with 12 bases left in between. Germline CDR1 reads SGHKS; CDR2 reads YYEKEE (reference sequence). CDR3 length: 16 amino acids. The DNA for the CDR3 is TGTGCCAGCAGCTTCGTAAGGAGTAGGAACACCGGGGAGCTGTTTTTT. This gives the protein CASSFVRSRNTGELFF.

This chain connects TRBV11-2 to TRBJ2-7, with 7 bases identical to TRBD1. The V segment lost 4 bases and the J segment 3 bases; nucleotides outside the gene matches: 21. This CDR3 is 19 amino acids long. Germline CDR1 reads SGHAT; CDR2 reads FQNNGV. CDR3 in amino acids: CASSSGDRVGIGKYYEQYF. CDR3 DNA sequence: TGTGCCAGCAGCTCCGGAGACAGGGTGGGAATCGGGAAATACTACGAGCAGTACTTC.

The chain combines TRBV18 with TRBJ1-1, with D unresolved. Per germline, CDR1 KGHSH and CDR2 LQKENI. The length of the CDR3 is 15 residues. Trimming left V 0 bases short and J 6 bases short, with 14 bases between. The CDR3 region is CASSPPSREIAEAFF. CDR3 DNA: TGTGCCAGCTCACCACCGTCGAGGGAGATCGCTGAAGCTTTCTTT.

In this sample, this clonotype turned up a few times. The J gene is TRBJ2-2, the V gene TRBV2, with 10 bases fitting TRBD1. In germline, CDR1 is SNHLY, CDR2 FYNNEI. The V gene end was trimmed by 6 bases and the J gene end by 6 bases; junction bases not matched to a gene: 4. This CDR3 region has 14 residues. CDR3 residues: CASRRTGGSGELFF. The CDR3 DNA reads TGTGCCAGCAGGCGGACAGGGGGATCCGGGGAGCTGTTTTTT. The full variable domain, in which reference TRBV2 and TRBJ2-2 provide the parts outside the CDR3, is EPEVTQTPSHQVTQMGQEVILRCVPISNHLYFYWYRQILGQKVEFLVSFYNNEISEKSEIFDDQFSVERPDGSNFTLKIRSTKLEDSAMYFCASRRTGGSGELFFGEGSRLTVL.